This TCR beta chain emerged from a study of T-cell reconstitution after alpha-beta-depleted transplantation in children. The TCRbeta library incorporated unique molecular identifiers. TCRdb analysed the PCR reads with MiXCR anew, one entry per CDR3 protein. The sample has hundreds of thousands of distinct CDR3 sequences, approximately 32% seen once. The input for sequencing was PBMCs from the stem cell graft donor, taken from the stem cell graft. This clonotype originated in a human donor who donated a stem cell graft to a child with aplastic anemia.

Written as DNA, the CDR3 is TGCAGTGCTAGGACAATTGGGTTAGCAAATCAGCCCCAGCATTTT. The encoded protein is CSARTIGLANQPQHF. The V gene is TRBV20-1, the J gene TRBJ1-5; D is undetermined. V was shortened by 3 bases and J by 4 bases, with 16 bases between the two germline ends. The CDR3 runs 15 residues. Per the germline V gene, CDR1 is DFQATT and CDR2 is SNEGSKA (reference sequence).